These T cell receptor beta chains were read from a single sample in a study of graft-versus-host responses after intestinal transplantation. Their target antigens are unknown. The table came from immunoSEQ multiplex PCR; TCRdb's copy has only in-frame clones and leaves some out. Of about 88,000 clones listed, 85% to 95% are singletons. Material: unstimulated CD4+ T cells sorted from spleen or lymph node cells, obtained before transplant. All receptors derive from a human donor who was the organ donor for an intestinal transplant. CDR3s include the opening cysteine and the closing phenylalanine or tryptophan. A D gene is named only where the DNA matches it firmly. Rows may omit the clone size; those that give it use once, few, many or a size class.

J gene | clone size | D gene | V gene | CDR3 DNA | CDR3 protein
TRBJ2-3 | NA | TRBD1 | TRBV6-1 | TGTGCCAGCAGTGCCCTTGGACAGGGCCCGCAGTATTTT | CASSALGQGPQYF
TRBJ2-1 | NA | NA | TRBV20-1 | TGCAGTGCTAGGGCAGTAAGTGAGCAGTTCTTC | CSARAVSEQFF
TRBJ2-6 | NA | NA | TRBV10-2 | TGCGCCAGCGCAGGGGCCGGGGCCAACGTCCTGACTTTC | CASAGAGANVLTF
TRBJ2-1 | NA | TRBD2 | TRBV10-3 | TGTGCCATCAGGGGGACTAGCGGGAGACAGACTAGTTACAATGAGCAGTTCTTC | CAIRGTSGRQTSYNEQFF
TRBJ1-6 | NA | TRBD1 | TRBV7-3 | TGTGCCAGCAGCGCCTCCGGGACAGCTAATTCACCCCTCCACTTT | CASSASGTANSPLHF
TRBJ2-6 | NA | TRBD1 | TRBV11-3 | TGTGCCAGCAGCTTAGGGGACAGCTCTGGGGCCAACGTCCTGACTTTC | CASSLGDSSGANVLTF
TRBJ2-2 | NA | TRBD1 | TRBV2 | TGTGCCAGCAGGAGATCGACAGGGGGAACCGGGGAGCTGTTTTTT | CASRRSTGGTGELFF
TRBJ2-3 | NA | TRBD2 | TRBV7-9 | TGTGCCAGCAGCCTTTTTGGGGGGGGCACAGATACGCAGTATTTT | CASSLFGGGTDTQYF
TRBJ2-1 | NA | TRBD1 | TRBV9 | TGTGCCAGCAGCGTAGGACAGGGTAGGGCCTACAATGAGCAGTTCTTC | CASSVGQGRAYNEQFF
TRBJ2-7 | NA | NA | TRBV9 | TGTGCCAGCAGCGTAGACTACTCAAACTACGAGCAGTACTTC | CASSVDYSNYEQYF
TRBJ2-3 | few | TRBD2 | TRBV7-9 | TGTGCCAGCAGCTTAACTAGCGGCACAGATACGCAGTATTTT | CASSLTSGTDTQYF
TRBJ1-2 | NA | NA | TRBV25-1 | TGTGCCAGCAGTGGGCGTTATAAGGGGTCTAACTATGGCTACACCTTC | CASSGRYKGSNYGYTF
TRBJ2-7 | few | NA | TRBV11-1 | TGTGCCAGCAGCTTACGCCCCGGGGGGCGGTACGAGCAGTACTTC | CASSLRPGGRYEQYF
TRBJ2-7 | few | TRBD2 | TRBV7-2 | TGTGCCAGCAGCTTAGGGCCTAGCGGGGGTATTTACGAGCAGTACTTC | CASSLGPSGGIYEQYF
TRBJ2-1 | NA | TRBD1 | TRBV27 | TGTGCCAGCAGTGGGTCCCGGGACAGCTCCTACAATGAGCAGTTCTTC | CASSGSRDSSYNEQFF
TRBJ2-1 | NA | NA | TRBV7-9 | TGTGCCAGCAGCTTAGCTTATAGAGGAAATGAGCAGTTCTTC | CASSLAYRGNEQFF
TRBJ1-3 | few | NA | TRBV30 | TGTGCCTGGAGTAGGAACAGCGGAAACACCATATATTTT | CAWSRNSGNTIYF
TRBJ1-3 | NA | NA | TRBV5-1 | TGCGCCAGCAGCTTGGGGTGGGTCAGGGTAGTTGGTTCTGGAAACACCATATATTTT | CASSLGWVRVVGSGNTIYF
TRBJ2-3 | NA | TRBD2 | TRBV2 | TGTGCCAGCAGTGTAGGCCTAGCGGGATATACGCAGTATTTT | CASSVGLAGYTQYF
TRBJ2-3 | NA | TRBD2 | TRBV29-1 | TGCAGCGTTGATGCTAGCGGCAGCACAGATACGCAGTATTTT | CSVDASGSTDTQYF
TRBJ2-7 | NA | TRBD1 | TRBV10-3 | TGTGCCATCAGTGGGACAGGGGGCTACGAGCAGTACTTC | CAISGTGGYEQYF
TRBJ2-5 | NA | TRBD2 | TRBV6-5 | TGTGCCAGCAGACGGGGGGGTTTAGAGACCCAGTACTTC | CASRRGGLETQYF
TRBJ2-1 | NA | TRBD2 | TRBV7-3 | TGTGCCAGCAGCCCAAGCGGGGCCAGCTCCTACAATGAGCAGTTCTTC | CASSPSGASSYNEQFF
TRBJ2-7 | NA | NA | TRBV25-1 | TGTGCCAGCAGTGAACCCCAGGGCTACGAGCAGTACTTC | CASSEPQGYEQYF
TRBJ1-2 | NA | NA | TRBV5-6 | TGTGCCAGCGGTCTACGGGGCTATGGCTACACCTTC | CASGLRGYGYTF
TRBJ2-3 | NA | NA | TRBV30 | TGTGCCTGTATCCTCGTTACTAGCACAGATACGCAGTATTTT | CACILVTSTDTQYF
TRBJ2-7 | NA | TRBD2 | TRBV27 | TGTGCCAGCAGGGCTAGCGGGAAGACCTACGAGCAGTACTTC | CASRASGKTYEQYF
TRBJ2-5 | NA | TRBD2 | TRBV14 | TGTGCCAGCAGCCAAACCTTCGGGGGGGGATTATCAGAGACCCAGTACTTC | CASSQTFGGGLSETQYF
TRBJ1-2 | once | NA | TRBV7-2 | TGTGCCAGCCTCCCGGACAGTAACTATGGCTACACCTTC | CASLPDSNYGYTF
TRBJ2-1 | few | NA | TRBV27 | TGTGCCAGCAGTCCCATGGCGGCGTACTCCTACAATGAGCAGTTCTTC | CASSPMAAYSYNEQFF
TRBJ1-2 | NA | NA | TRBV5-1 | TGCGCCAGCAGCTTGGCACCGGGGAACTATGGCTACACCTTC | CASSLAPGNYGYTF
TRBJ2-1 | once | NA | TRBV28 | TGTGCCAGCCACCAAGCGAATGAGCAGTTCTTC | CASHQANEQFF
TRBJ2-5 | once | NA | TRBV7-9 | TGTGCCAGCAGCCGACAGAACCAAGAGACCCAGTACTTC | CASSRQNQETQYF
TRBJ2-7 | NA | TRBD2 | TRBV5-4 | TGTGCCAGCAGCTTGAAGGCTAGCGGGAGGGCTTCCTACGAGCAGTACTTC | CASSLKASGRASYEQYF
TRBJ1-4 | NA | NA | TRBV6-1 | TGTGCCAGCTCCCGACAGAGCAATGAAAAACTGTTTTTT | CASSRQSNEKLFF
TRBJ1-1 | NA | NA | TRBV27 | TGTGCCAGCAGGGGGACACGGCCTACTGAAGCTTTCTTT | CASRGTRPTEAFF
TRBJ1-2 | few | NA | TRBV27 | TGTGCCAGCAGTTTATCTAGGACAGTTGGCGGCTACACCTTC | CASSLSRTVGGYTF
TRBJ1-2 | NA | NA | TRBV19 | TGTGCCAGTAGTCCCAATTCAGGGGTCGCTGGCTACACCTTC | CASSPNSGVAGYTF
TRBJ2-5 | once | TRBD2 | TRBV7-9 | TGTGCCAGCATCCTCGGGGTGCAAGCGGGGGGGAAAGAGACCCAGTACTTC | CASILGVQAGGKETQYF
TRBJ2-3 | NA | NA | TRBV7-3 | TGTGCCAGCAGCCTCTCCGCGGGACCGGCAGATACGCAGTATTTT | CASSLSAGPADTQYF
TRBJ2-7 | NA | TRBD1 | TRBV5-1 | TGCGCCAGCAGCACCTGGGACAGGGGGCCCTACGAGCAGTACTTC | CASSTWDRGPYEQYF
TRBJ2-3 | NA | NA | TRBV28 | TGTGCCAGCCGGAGGGCAGGTAGCACAGATACGCAGTATTTT | CASRRAGSTDTQYF
TRBJ2-4 | NA | NA | TRBV28 | TGTGCCAGCACAGTTGATTGGGCCAAAAACATTCAGTACTTC | CASTVDWAKNIQYF
TRBJ1-3 | NA | NA | TRBV9 | TGTGCCAGCAGCGTAGTTCCGGGTTCGGGAAACACCATATATTTT | CASSVVPGSGNTIYF
TRBJ2-3 | NA | NA | TRBV10-3 | TGTGCCATCAGTGGGGATCGCGGGACTGCGTTTGGTCACACAGATACGCAGTATTTT | CAISGDRGTAFGHTDTQYF
TRBJ2-7 | NA | TRBD2 | TRBV7-8 | TGTGCCAGCAGCTACGAGCGGGAGTTCGGCTACGAGCAGTACTTC | CASSYEREFGYEQYF
TRBJ2-1 | NA | NA | TRBV10-3 | TGTGCCATCAGTGTGGCATACTCCTACAATGAGCAGTTCTTC | CAISVAYSYNEQFF
TRBJ1-2 | NA | NA | TRBV7-8 | TGTGCCAGCAGCTTATTTCCGAACTATGGCTACACCTTC | CASSLFPNYGYTF
TRBJ2-7 | once | TRBD1 | TRBV10-1 | TGCGCCAGCAGTGACCCCGGGACAGGAACCTACGAGCAGTACTTC | CASSDPGTGTYEQYF
TRBJ1-5 | NA | TRBD1 | TRBV7-2 | TGTGCCAGCAGGGGAGACAGGGCCGGCAATCAGCCCCAGCATTTT | CASRGDRAGNQPQHF
TRBJ2-5 | NA | NA | TRBV29-1 | TGCAGCGCGATTCGGTTGGAGACCCAGTACTTC | CSAIRLETQYF
TRBJ2-7 | NA | NA | TRBV30 | TGTGCCTGGAGTCGGGGACTGGTCTACGAGCAGTACTTC | CAWSRGLVYEQYF
TRBJ1-2 | NA | NA | TRBV30 | TGTGCCTGGAGTGTACGGCGGGCCTTCTATGGCTACACCTTC | CAWSVRRAFYGYTF
TRBJ2-7 | NA | TRBD1 | TRBV27 | TGTGCCAGCAGTTTAAGGGGGACAGGGGGCGAGCAGTACTTC | CASSLRGTGGEQYF